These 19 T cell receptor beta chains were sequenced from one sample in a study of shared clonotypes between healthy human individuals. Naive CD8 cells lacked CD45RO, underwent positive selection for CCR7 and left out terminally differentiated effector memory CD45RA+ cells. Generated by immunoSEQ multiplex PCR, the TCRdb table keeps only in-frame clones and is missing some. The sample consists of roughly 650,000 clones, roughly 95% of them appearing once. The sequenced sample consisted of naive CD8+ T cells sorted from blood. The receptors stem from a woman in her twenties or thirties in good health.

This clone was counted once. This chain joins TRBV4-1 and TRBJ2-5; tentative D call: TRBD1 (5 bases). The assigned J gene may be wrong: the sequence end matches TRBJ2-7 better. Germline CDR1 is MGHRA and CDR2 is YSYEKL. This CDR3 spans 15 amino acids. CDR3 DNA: TGCGCCAGCAGCCAAGACCGCCAGGGTCAATACGAGCAGTACTTC. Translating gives CASSQDRQGQYEQYF.

In nucleotides, the CDR3 is TGTGCCAGCAGTTATTCGGCCAGGGGTACGGATGGCTACACCTTC. This gives the protein CASSYSARGTDGYTF. The chain employs TRBV6-5 and TRBJ1-2, with D perhaps matching TRBD1 (6 bases). Trimming removed 3 bases at V and 6 bases at J, with 17 bases between. Per germline, CDR1 MNHEY and CDR2 SVGAGI. The CDR3 has 15 amino acids.

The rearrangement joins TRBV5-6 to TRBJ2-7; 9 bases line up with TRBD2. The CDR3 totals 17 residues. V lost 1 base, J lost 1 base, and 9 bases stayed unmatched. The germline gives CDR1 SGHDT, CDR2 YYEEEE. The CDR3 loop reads CASSLFGAGGQSYEQYF. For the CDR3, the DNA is TGTGCCAGCAGCTTGTTCGGGGCGGGAGGGCAGTCCTACGAGCAGTACTTC. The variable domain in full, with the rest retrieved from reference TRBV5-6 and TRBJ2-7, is DAGVTQSPTHLIKTRGQQVTLRCSPKSGHDTVSWYQQALGQGPQFIFQYYEEEERQRGNFPDRFSGHQFPNYSSELNVNALLLGDSALYLCASSLFGAGGQSYEQYFGPGTRLTVT.

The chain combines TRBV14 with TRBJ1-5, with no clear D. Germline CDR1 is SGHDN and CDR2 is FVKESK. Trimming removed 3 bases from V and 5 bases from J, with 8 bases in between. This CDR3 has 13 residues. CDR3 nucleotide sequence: TGTGCCAGCAGCCAGGAGACGTATCAGCCCCAGCATTTT. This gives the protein CASSQETYQPQHF. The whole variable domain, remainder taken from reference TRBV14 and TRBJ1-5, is EAGVTQFPSHSVIEKGQTVTLRCDPISGHDNLYWYRRVMGKEIKFLLHFVKESKQDESGMPNNRFLAERTGGTYSTLKVQPAELEDSGVYFCASSQETYQPQHFGDGTRLSIL.

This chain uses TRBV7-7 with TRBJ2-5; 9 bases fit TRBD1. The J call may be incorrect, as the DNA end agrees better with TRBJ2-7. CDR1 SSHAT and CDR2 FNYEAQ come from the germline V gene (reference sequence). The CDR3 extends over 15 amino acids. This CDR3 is CASSTGTGPSYEQYF. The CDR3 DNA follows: TGTGCCAGCAGCACCGGGACAGGGCCCTCCTACGAGCAGTACTTC.

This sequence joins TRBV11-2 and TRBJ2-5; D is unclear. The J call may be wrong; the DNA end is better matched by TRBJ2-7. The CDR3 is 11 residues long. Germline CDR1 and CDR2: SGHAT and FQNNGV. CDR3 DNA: TGTGCCAGCAGCTTATCCGACGAGCAGTACTTC. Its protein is CASSLSDEQYF.

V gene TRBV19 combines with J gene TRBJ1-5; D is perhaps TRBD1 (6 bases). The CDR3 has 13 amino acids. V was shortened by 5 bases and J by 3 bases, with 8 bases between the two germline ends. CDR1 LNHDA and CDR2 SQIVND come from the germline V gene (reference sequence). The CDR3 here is CASSQGNNQPQHF. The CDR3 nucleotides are TGTGCCAGTAGTCAGGGGAACAATCAGCCCCAGCATTTT. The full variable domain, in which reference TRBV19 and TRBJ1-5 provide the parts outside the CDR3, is DGGITQSPKYLFRKEGQNVTLSCEQNLNHDAMYWYRQDPGQGLRLIYYSQIVNDFQKGDIAEGYSVSREKKESFPLTVTSAQKNPTAFYLCASSQGNNQPQHFGDGTRLSIL.

The CDR3 DNA is TGTGCCAGCAGCCCTACTAGTTTCAAAGAGACCCAGTACTTC. Translating gives CASSPTSFKETQYF. J is TRBJ2-5 and V is TRBV7-2; maybe TRBD2 (5 bases). Germline V gene data show CDR1 as SGHTA and CDR2 as FQGNSA. The V end lost 5 bases, the J end lost 3 bases, and 13 bases lay between the germline ends. The CDR3 runs 14 residues.

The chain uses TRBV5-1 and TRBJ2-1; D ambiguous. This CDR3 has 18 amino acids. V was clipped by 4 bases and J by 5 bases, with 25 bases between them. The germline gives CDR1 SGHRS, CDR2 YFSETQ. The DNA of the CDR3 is TGCGCCAGCAGCCAGAATAGGTTGATAATGTATGGGAACAATGAGCAGTTCTTC. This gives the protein CASSQNRLIMYGNNEQFF.

CDR3 loop: CASSSASFHEQFF. CDR3 bases: TGTGCCAGCAGCTCGGCCTCATTCCATGAGCAGTTCTTC. V usage is TRBV5-4 and J usage is TRBJ2-1; no definite D call. This CDR3 is built from 13 residues. Deletions cut 3 bases from V and 8 bases from J, with 12 bases between. In germline, CDR1 is SGHNT, CDR2 YYREEE (reference sequence).

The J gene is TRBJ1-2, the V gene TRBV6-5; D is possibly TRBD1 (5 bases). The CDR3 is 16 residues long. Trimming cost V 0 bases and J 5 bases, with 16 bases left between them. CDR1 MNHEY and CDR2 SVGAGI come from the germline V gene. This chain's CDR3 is CASSYSRQGAGYGYTF. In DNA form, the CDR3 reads TGTGCCAGCAGTTACTCGAGGCAGGGTGCTGGATATGGCTACACCTTC.

CDR3 sequence: CSAQGDHYGYTF. The DNA for the CDR3 is TGCAGCGCCCAGGGAGACCACTATGGCTACACCTTC. The chain joins TRBV29-1 to TRBJ1-2; weak D call: TRBD1 (5 bases). Germline-derived CDR1 and CDR2 are SQVTM and ANQGSEA. This CDR3 region has 12 residues. Trimming shortened V by 7 bases and J by 3 bases, and 12 bases separated the two germline ends.

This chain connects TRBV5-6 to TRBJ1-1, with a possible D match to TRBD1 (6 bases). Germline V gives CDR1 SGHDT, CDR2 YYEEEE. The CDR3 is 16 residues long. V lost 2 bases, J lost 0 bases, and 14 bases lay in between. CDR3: CASSFTGMGMNTEAFF. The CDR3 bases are TGTGCCAGCAGCTTTACAGGGATGGGAATGAACACTGAAGCTTTCTTT.

The CDR3, as DNA: TGTGCCAGCAGCTTAGGCGGTTGGGGCAGGGAGAACACTGAAGCTTTCTTT. It yields the protein CASSLGGWGRENTEAFF. This chain links TRBV5-4 with TRBJ1-1, with D possibly matching TRBD1 (5 bases). V was shortened by 2 bases and J by 1 base, with 18 bases between the two germline ends. Germline V gene lookup returns CDR1 SGHNT and CDR2 YYREEE (reference sequence). This CDR3 contains 17 residues.

In DNA form, the CDR3 reads TGTGCCAGTAGTCTCACCGGACAGAATCAGCCCCAGCATTTT. It yields the protein CASSLTGQNQPQHF. The chain carries TRBV19 and TRBJ1-5; D may be TRBD1 (6 bases). The CDR3 is 14 residues long. CDR1 and CDR2 (germline): LNHDA, SQIVND (reference sequence). The ends were cut back, 5 bases at V and 4 bases at J, with 12 bases in the middle.

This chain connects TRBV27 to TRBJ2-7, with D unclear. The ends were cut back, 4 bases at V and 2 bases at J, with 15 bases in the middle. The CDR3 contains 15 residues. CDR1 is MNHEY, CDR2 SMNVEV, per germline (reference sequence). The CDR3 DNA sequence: TGTGCCAGCAGTTCACCCACGGACGGAGCCTACGAGCAGTACTTC. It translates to CASSSPTDGAYEQYF.

CDR3 region: CASGGTGSYNEQFF. Written as DNA, the CDR3 is TGTGCCAGCGGGGGGACAGGCTCCTACAATGAGCAGTTCTTC. The chain joins TRBV6-1 to TRBJ2-1; 8 bases line up with TRBD1. Germline lookup yields CDR1 MNHNS and CDR2 SASEGT. The CDR3 length is 14 residues. V lost 8 bases and J lost 0; bases outside the gene matches: 3.

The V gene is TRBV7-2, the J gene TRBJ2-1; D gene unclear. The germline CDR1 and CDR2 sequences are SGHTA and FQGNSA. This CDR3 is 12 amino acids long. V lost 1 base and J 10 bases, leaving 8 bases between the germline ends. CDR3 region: CASSLVLGEQFF. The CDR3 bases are TGTGCCAGCAGCTTAGTCCTCGGAGAGCAGTTCTTC.

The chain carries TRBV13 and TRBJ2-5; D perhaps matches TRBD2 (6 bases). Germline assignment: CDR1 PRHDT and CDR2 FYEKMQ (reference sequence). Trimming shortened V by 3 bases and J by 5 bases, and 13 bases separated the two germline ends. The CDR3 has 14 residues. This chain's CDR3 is CASSFTGGRETQYF. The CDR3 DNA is TGTGCCAGCAGCTTCACAGGTGGGAGGGAGACCCAGTACTTC.